What follows are 5 T cell receptor beta chains derived from one specimen sequenced in a study of T cell responses to AZD1222 COVID-19 vaccine. Assay: immunoSEQ multiplex PCR; the TCRdb copy retains only in-frame clones and omits some. The table has some 100,000 clones, more than 85% seen once. Sequenced here: peripheral blood, sampled on day 0 of AZD1222 vaccination. The receptor set was obtained from an adult in good health.

The V gene is TRBV5-1, the J gene TRBJ1-2, with D hard to call. V gave up 5 bases and J gave up 6 bases, with 17 bases separating them. CDR1 is SGHRS, CDR2 YFSETQ, per germline. The CDR3 consists of 14 residues. CDR3 loop: CASRPGPQNDGYTF. The CDR3 nucleotides are TGCGCCAGCAGGCCCGGGCCCCAAAACGATGGCTACACCTTC.

This clone has a single count. The genes are TRBV12-3 or TRBV12-4 and TRBJ2-5; no clear D. Trimming cost V 7 bases and J 4 bases, with 7 bases left between them. The CDR3 extends over 11 amino acids. The CDR3 sequence: CASKVGETQYF. The DNA of the CDR3 is TGTGCCAGCAAGGTCGGAGAGACCCAGTACTTC.

The gene calls are TRBV19 and TRBJ2-7, with D perhaps TRBD2 (6 bases). CDR3 length: 15 amino acids. V gave up 3 bases and J gave up 3 bases, with 15 bases separating them. Looked up from germline, CDR1 is LNHDA and CDR2 is SQIVND (reference sequence). Written as DNA, the CDR3 is TGTGCCAGTAGTATTAGCGGAGGGATGAGCTACGAGCAGTACTTC. Amino acids: CASSISGGMSYEQYF.

This rearrangement joins TRBV19 to TRBJ2-7; D may be TRBD2 (6 bases). Per germline, CDR1 LNHDA and CDR2 SQIVND (reference sequence). The CDR3 has 12 amino acids. The CDR3 DNA follows: TGTGCAGCCGGGACGGGGGCCTACGAGCAGTACTTC. It translates to CAAGTGAYEQYF.

The genes are TRBV5-5 and TRBJ1-5, with no clear D. Trimming left V 0 bases short and J 10 bases short, with 14 bases between. The CDR3 spans 14 residues. In germline, CDR1 is SGHKS, CDR2 YYEKEE (reference sequence). CDR3 protein: CASSLDSFDKPQHF. The CDR3, as DNA: TGTGCCAGCAGCTTGGACAGCTTCGATAAACCCCAGCATTTT.